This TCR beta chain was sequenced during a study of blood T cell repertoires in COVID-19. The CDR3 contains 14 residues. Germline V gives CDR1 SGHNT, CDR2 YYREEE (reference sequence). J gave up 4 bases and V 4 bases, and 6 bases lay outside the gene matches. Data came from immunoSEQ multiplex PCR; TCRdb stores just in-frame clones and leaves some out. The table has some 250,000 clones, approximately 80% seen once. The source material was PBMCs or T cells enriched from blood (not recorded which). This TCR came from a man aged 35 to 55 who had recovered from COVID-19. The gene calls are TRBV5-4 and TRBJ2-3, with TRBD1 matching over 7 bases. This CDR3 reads CASSTRTGADTQYF. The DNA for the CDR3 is TGTGCCAGCAGCACACGAACAGGGGCAGATACGCAGTATTTT.